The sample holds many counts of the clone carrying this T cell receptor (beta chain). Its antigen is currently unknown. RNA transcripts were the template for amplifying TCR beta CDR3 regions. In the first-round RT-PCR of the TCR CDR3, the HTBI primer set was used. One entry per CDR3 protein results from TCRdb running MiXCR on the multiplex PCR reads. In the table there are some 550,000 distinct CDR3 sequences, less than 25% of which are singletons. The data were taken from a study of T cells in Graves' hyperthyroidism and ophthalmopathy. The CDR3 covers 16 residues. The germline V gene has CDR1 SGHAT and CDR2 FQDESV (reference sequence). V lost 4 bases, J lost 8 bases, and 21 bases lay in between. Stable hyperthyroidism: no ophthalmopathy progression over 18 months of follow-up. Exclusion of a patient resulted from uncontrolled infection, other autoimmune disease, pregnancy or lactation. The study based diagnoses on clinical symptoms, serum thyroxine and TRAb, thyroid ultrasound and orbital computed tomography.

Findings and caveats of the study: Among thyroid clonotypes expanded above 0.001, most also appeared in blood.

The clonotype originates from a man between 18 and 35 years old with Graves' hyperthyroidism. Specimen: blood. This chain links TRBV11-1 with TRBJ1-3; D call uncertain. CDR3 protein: CASSSREEPRRHTIYF. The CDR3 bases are TGTGCCAGCAGCTCCCGCGAAGAACCTCGGAGGCACACCATATATTTT.